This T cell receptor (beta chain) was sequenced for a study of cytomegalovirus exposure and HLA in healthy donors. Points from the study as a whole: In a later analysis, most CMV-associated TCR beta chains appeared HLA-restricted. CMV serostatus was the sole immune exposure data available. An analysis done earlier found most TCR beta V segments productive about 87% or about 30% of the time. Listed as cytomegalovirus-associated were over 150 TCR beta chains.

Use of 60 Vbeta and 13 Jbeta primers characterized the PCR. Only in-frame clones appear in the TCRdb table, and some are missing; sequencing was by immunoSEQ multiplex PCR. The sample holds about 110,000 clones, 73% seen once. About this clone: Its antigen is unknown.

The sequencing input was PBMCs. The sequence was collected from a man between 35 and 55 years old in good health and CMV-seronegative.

CDR3 DNA sequence: TGTGCCAGCTCACCACGATGGCTAGCGGGCTCCTACGAGCAGTACTTC. This encodes CASSPRWLAGSYEQYF. The chain couples TRBV18 to TRBJ2-7, with 8 bases fitting TRBD2. Trimming cost V 1 base and J 0 bases; bases outside gene matches: 5. The CDR3 has 16 amino acids. Germline loops: CDR1 KGHSH, CDR2 LQKENI.